Detailed here is one TCR beta chain. In its sample, this clonotype was seen many times. Its antigen is currently not known. No base qualities exist here, and no much larger clone lies one base off it. The entry originates in a study of T cell repertoires in cytomegalovirus infection (dated by TCRdb to the late 2010s). With respect to the entire study: Donor HLA type was relevant to the analysis, as public TCR beta signatures indicated carriage of CMV infection together with the matching HLA type.

TCRdb records Illumina HiSeq 1500 as the sequencer. TCRdb redid the processing of the public reads, applying fastp at Q25 and MiXCR, and retained in-frame beta chains. Merged by CDR3 protein, the rows form single entries marked with the most common genes and DNA. The sample table shows hundreds of thousands of distinct CDR3 sequences, and about 11% are seen once. Clones ranked in the top ten supply roughly a tenth of the sample. Overall study outcomes, separate from this receptor: The ex vivo response was dominated by HLA-C-restricted CMV-specific TCR beta clonotypes, which also provided the single most frequent clonotype in two of eight donors. In both this cohort and an independent approximately 350-donor cohort, the cumulative frequency of public TCR beta family members distinguished carriers of CMV infection plus the relevant HLA type.

Reading from cysteine to phenylalanine, the CDR3 counts 13 amino acids. Only the CDR3 region is kept as DNA, spanning 39 bases read in frame from base 1. The germline V gene yields MDHEN for CDR1 and SYDVKM for CDR2. The V and J ends are trimmed by 1 base and 11 bases, leaving 9 bases between them. The TCR was taken from a human donor in good health (CMV status not recorded). Some clones in this sample may be carry-over from other donors' samples. Here the chain combines TRBV28 and TRBJ1-6, with the identity of the D gene unclear. The sequenced material came from PBMCs. CDR3 protein: CASSLSGRPPLHF. The nucleotides are TGTGCCAGCAGTTTATCGGGTCGGCCACCCCTCCACTTT. The CDR3, completed at both ends by the reference TRBV28 and TRBJ1-6 genes, gives the full variable domain DVKVTQSSRYLVKRTGEKVFLECVQDMDHENMFWYRQDPGLGLRLIYFSYDVKMKEKGDIPEGYSVSREKKERFSLILESASTNQTSMYLCASSLSGRPPLHFGNGTRLTVT.